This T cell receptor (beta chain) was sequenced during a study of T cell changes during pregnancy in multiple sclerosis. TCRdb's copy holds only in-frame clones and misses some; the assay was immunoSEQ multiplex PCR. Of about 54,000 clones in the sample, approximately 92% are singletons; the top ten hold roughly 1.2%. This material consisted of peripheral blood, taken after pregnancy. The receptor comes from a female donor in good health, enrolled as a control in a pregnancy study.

The chain's CDR3 is CAISEFRGSSYEQYF. The DNA of the CDR3 is TGTGCCATCAGTGAGTTCAGGGGCAGCTCCTACGAGCAGTACTTC. V and J are TRBV10-3 and TRBJ2-7; D may be TRBD1 (6 bases). This CDR3 region has 15 residues. V lost 1 base and J 0 bases, leaving 10 bases between the germline ends. Per germline, CDR1 ENHRY and CDR2 SYGVKD.